This T cell receptor beta chain is from a study of Graves' ophthalmopathy and Graves' hyperthyroidism. RNA transcripts yielded amplified TCR beta CDR3 regions. RT-PCR was first run with HTBI primers, then multiplex PCR in a second round. TCRdb reanalysed the multiplex PCR reads using MiXCR and keeps one entry per CDR3 protein. The profile covers 600,000 to 950,000 distinct CDR3 sequences, with about 44% appearing a single time and 44% taken by the ten largest. This CDR3 comprises 16 residues. V shed 2 bases and J 7 bases; nucleotides not matched to a gene: 9. CDR1 is SGHTA, CDR2 FQGNSA, per germline. Ophthalmopathy donors showed moderate-to-severe activity, CAS ≥3, NOSPECS ≥4 and a duration under 3 months.

The TCR originated in an adult man with Graves' ophthalmopathy. This sequence joins TRBV7-2 and TRBJ1-3, with TRBD1 identical over 9 bases. The sample was peripheral blood. CDR3: CASSLRRDRVPNTIYF. CDR3 nucleotides: TGTGCCAGCAGCTTAAGGAGGGACAGGGTACCGAACACCATATATTTT.